What follows are 24 T cell receptor beta chains derived from one specimen sequenced in a study of spatial heterogeneity in lung cancer. Using its own MiXCR run on the 5' RACE reads, TCRdb lists one record per CDR3 protein. The repertoire has 20,000 to 30,000 distinct CDR3 sequences, approximately 6% of them found once; the top ten carry around 21%. Time point given: blood at routine non-recurrence follow-up after resection. Whole RNA obtained from tumor, nontumor lung or frozen PBMC underwent sequencing without sorting. This sample comprised PBMCs, obtained at follow-up. These receptors came from a male donor with early-stage non-small cell lung cancer.

The chain recombines TRBV7-2 with TRBJ1-1; D call uncertain. Trimming stripped 4 bases from V and 1 base from J, with 13 bases between. Germline-derived CDR1 and CDR2 are SGHTA and FQGNSA. This CDR3 is built from 15 residues. The CDR3 coding sequence is TGTGCCAGCAGCTCCACCGTTTTGCAGAACACTGAAGCTTTCTTT. Its protein product is CASSSTVLQNTEAFF.

Regarding this clonotype: This may be a read error: a much more frequent sequence differs by one nucleotide. This chain links TRBV5-6 with TRBJ1-5, with D possibly being TRBD1 or TRBD2 (6 bases each). The assigned J gene may be wrong: the sequence end matches TRBJ2-3 better. This CDR3 has 16 amino acids. Germline-derived CDR1 and CDR2 are SGHDT and YYEEEE. The CDR3 region has the DNA TGTGCCAGCAGCTTGATGTCGGGGGCCCCCAATCAGCCCCAGTATTTT. Protein sequence: CASSLMSGAPNQPQYF.

This clonotype was seen more than once but under ten times. The chain combines TRBV3-1 with TRBJ2-5; 8 bases match TRBD1. The germline V gene has CDR1 LGHDT and CDR2 YNNKEL (reference sequence). The CDR3 is 15 residues long. V gave up 2 bases and J gave up 1 base; unmatched junction bases: 3. The CDR3 here is CASSQQTGAQETQYF. The CDR3 bases are TGTGCCAGCAGCCAACAGACAGGGGCCCAAGAGACCCAGTACTTC.

There are many counts of this clonotype. The chain uses TRBV20-1 and TRBJ2-1; the D is unclear. V lost 4 bases and J lost 9, with 16 bases in between. The CDR3 consists of 13 residues. Germline CDR1 reads DFQATT; CDR2 reads SNEGSKA (reference sequence). This chain's CDR3 is CSAKLPPVGEQFF. The CDR3 DNA follows: TGCAGTGCTAAACTTCCCCCTGTGGGTGAGCAGTTCTTC.

This clonotype has a count of ten or more. CDR3 DNA: TGTGCCACCCGGCAGGGGGCCAACTCTGGGGCCAACGTCCTGACTTTC. Translated: CATRQGANSGANVLTF. The chain recombines TRBV7-9 with TRBJ2-6; 8 bases align to TRBD1. Per the germline V gene, CDR1 is SEHNR and CDR2 is FQNEAQ (reference sequence). The CDR3 extends over 16 amino acids. Losses at the gene ends were 10 bases for V and 0 bases for J; bases not matched to a gene: 8.

V is TRBV15 and J is TRBJ2-6; D is undetermined. The CDR3 is made up of 15 amino acids. Germline V CDR1 and CDR2: LNHNV, YYDKDF (reference sequence). Deletions cut 0 bases from V and 4 bases from J, with 7 bases between. The CDR3 DNA follows: TGTGCCACCAGCAGAGATCGGGTGGGGGCCAACGTCCTGACTTTC. The encoded protein is CATSRDRVGANVLTF.

The chain employs TRBV12-3 or TRBV12-4 and TRBJ1-1; the D is unclear. This CDR3 region has 14 residues. Between the trimmed V and J ends, which lost 2 bases and 1 base, there was a span of 8 bases. In DNA, the CDR3 is TGTGCCAGCAGTTTACTGGGCACGAACACTGAAGCTTTCTTT. Amino acids: CASSLLGTNTEAFF.

This clonotype was seen many times. The rearrangement links TRBV18 to TRBJ2-5, with D possibly being TRBD2 (6 bases). Germline V CDR1 and CDR2: KGHSH, LQKENI. Trimming took off 5 bases at V and 1 base at J, with 14 bases between the two ends. The CDR3 is 15 amino acids. Here the CDR3 DNA reads TGTGCCAGCTCAGCCTCGCGGGGCCTCCAAGAGACCCAGTACTTC. Translation gives CASSASRGLQETQYF.

This chain connects TRBV6-5 to TRBJ1-2; D unclear. The ends were cut back, 6 bases at V and 0 bases at J, with 11 bases in the middle. The CDR3 contains 14 residues. Germline CDR1 is MNHEY and CDR2 is SVGAGI. The CDR3 loop is CASSPRTPNYGYTF. The CDR3 nucleotides are TGTGCCAGCAGCCCCCGGACCCCTAACTATGGCTACACCTTC.

Many counts were recorded for this clonotype. V is TRBV27 and J is TRBJ1-2; possibly TRBD1 for D (5 bases). Trimming shortened V by 2 bases and J by 8 bases, and 24 bases separated the two germline ends. This CDR3 is 17 amino acids long. Germline values: CDR1 MNHEY, CDR2 SMNVEV (reference sequence). CDR3 DNA: TGTGCCAGCAGTTTAACCTCCGGGGACCCCAGTCCGAGAGGCTACACCTTC. Translation gives CASSLTSGDPSPRGYTF.

This clonotype was counted ten times or more. The chain combines TRBV6-4 with TRBJ2-1, with TRBD2 matching 7 bases. CDR3 length: 15 amino acids. Germline loops: CDR1 MRHNA, CDR2 SNTAGT. V was pared by 5 bases and J by 6 bases, with 10 bases of the junction left unmatched. In nucleotides, the CDR3 is TGTGCCAGCAGTACCTCTGCGGGAGCTTCCAATGAGCAGTTCTTC. This translates into CASSTSAGASNEQFF.

At least ten counts were recorded for this clonotype. The V call is TRBV27, the J call TRBJ2-7; D is possibly TRBD1 or TRBD2 (5 bases each). Germline lookup yields CDR1 MNHEY and CDR2 SMNVEV (reference sequence). The CDR3 extends over 13 amino acids. Trimming removed 8 bases from V and 4 bases from J, with 15 bases in between. The CDR3 DNA sequence: TGTGCCAGCGCCCCGGGACCACTTTACGAGCAGTACGTC. This codes for CASAPGPLYEQYV.

The chain couples TRBV2 to TRBJ2-3; D is possibly TRBD1 (6 bases). The CDR3 consists of 14 residues. With 6 bases removed from V and 0 bases from J, the gap between germline ends came to 10 bases. Germline CDR1 SNHLY, CDR2 FYNNEI. The CDR3 loop is CASSGTRSTDTQYF. CDR3 in DNA: TGTGCCAGCAGCGGGACAAGGAGCACAGATACGCAGTATTTT. The entire variable domain, with the rest obtained from reference TRBV2 and TRBJ2-3, is as follows: EPEVTQTPSHQVTQMGQEVILRCVPISNHLYFYWYRQILGQKVEFLVSFYNNEISEKSEIFDDQFSVERPDGSNFTLKIRSTKLEDSAMYFCASSGTRSTDTQYFGPGTRLTVL.

In this sample, this clonotype turned up many times. This rearrangement joins TRBV12-3 or TRBV12-4 to TRBJ1-4; D unresolved. CDR3 length: 11 amino acids. The V and J ends lost 3 bases and 7 bases respectively, with 3 bases between them. The CDR3 region has the DNA TGTGCCAGCAGTTTGGGTGAAAAACTGTTTTTT. This codes for CASSLGEKLFF.

This clonotype showed up just a few times. This chain joins TRBV3-1 and TRBJ1-2, with D unresolved. CDR3 length equals 14 residues. Trimming took 1 base from V and 4 from J, leaving 10 bases between them. Germline CDR1 and CDR2: LGHDT and YNNKEL (reference sequence). The CDR3 reads CASSQVRSSYGYTF. The DNA for the CDR3 is TGTGCCAGCAGCCAAGTGAGGTCTTCCTATGGCTACACCTTC.

This clonotype was recorded at least ten times. V gene TRBV20-1 combines with J gene TRBJ1-5; the D is unclear. Trimming cost V 6 bases and J 7 bases, with 19 bases left between them. CDR3 length equals 14 residues. Per the germline V gene, CDR1 is DFQATT and CDR2 is SNEGSKA (reference sequence). CDR3 bases: TGCAGTGCGGCCTGGTCGAGGGTAAACCAGCCCCAGCATTTT. As protein: CSAAWSRVNQPQHF.

This clonotype was recorded a few times. This rearrangement joins TRBV7-2 to TRBJ2-7; D might be TRBD2 (5 bases). The V gene's germline CDR1 is SGHTA and CDR2 FQGNSA. Trimming cost V 3 bases and J 3 bases, with 12 bases left between them. The CDR3 runs to 14 residues. The CDR3 protein is CASSFGGLVYEQYF. The CDR3 coding sequence is TGTGCCAGCAGCTTCGGCGGGTTAGTCTACGAGCAGTACTTC. The full variable domain, with the rest looked up from reference TRBV7-2 and TRBJ2-7, is GAGVSQSPSNKVTEKGKDVELRCDPISGHTALYWYRQSLGQGLEFLIYFQGNSAPDKSGLPSDRFSAERTGGSVSTLTIQRTQQEDSAVYLCASSFGGLVYEQYFGPGTRLTVT.

This clonotype was picked up many times. The chain couples TRBV4-1 to TRBJ2-3; 12 bases line up with TRBD2. Germline values: CDR1 MGHRA, CDR2 YSYEKL. This CDR3 region has 20 residues. The V segment lost 2 bases and the J segment 0 bases; nucleotides outside the gene matches: 12. CDR3 region: CASSQKARLAGAPSTDTQYF. CDR3 DNA sequence: TGCGCCAGCAGCCAAAAAGCCCGACTAGCGGGGGCCCCAAGCACAGATACGCAGTATTTT.

This clonotype was recorded a few times. This chain joins TRBV27 and TRBJ2-3; 8 bases are shared with TRBD1. Germline V gene sequence: CDR1 MNHEY, CDR2 SMNVEV (reference sequence). The CDR3 consists of 14 residues. V trimming: 6 bases; J trimming: 3 bases; junction bases outside the gene matches: 5. The DNA of the CDR3 is TGTGCCAGCAGAAGACAGGGGACAACAGATACGCAGTATTTT. Encoded protein: CASRRQGTTDTQYF.

The V and J genes are TRBV6-5 and TRBJ1-1; 8 nucleotides agree with TRBD1. Per germline, CDR1 MNHEY and CDR2 SVGAGI. The J segment lost 0 bases and the V segment lost 7 bases, leaving 7 bases of the junction unmatched. The CDR3 sequence is 15 residues long. The DNA of the CDR3 is TGTGCCAGCATCCGACAGGGGTTAATGAACACTGAAGCTTTCTTT. Translated: CASIRQGLMNTEAFF.

This clonotype was observed many times. This rearrangement joins TRBV6-6 to TRBJ2-1; 13 positions match TRBD2. The CDR3 loop spans 15 amino acids. With 2 bases clipped from V and 5 bases from J, the junction kept 0 bases outside the gene matches. In germline, CDR1 is MNHNY, CDR2 SVGAGI (reference sequence). CDR3 in amino acids: CASSYGTSGNNEQFF. CDR3 nucleotide sequence: TGTGCCAGCAGTTACGGGACTAGCGGGAACAATGAGCAGTTCTTC.

The CDR3 coding sequence is TGTGCCACCAGCCCATACGGGGACCAGGCTTACGAGCAGTACTTC. Encoded protein: CATSPYGDQAYEQYF. The V gene is TRBV15, the J gene TRBJ2-7; the D gene could be TRBD1 or TRBD2 (5 bases each). CDR3 length: 15 residues. Germline V gene lookup returns CDR1 LNHNV and CDR2 YYDKDF (reference sequence). Trimming took 5 bases from V and 4 from J, leaving 18 bases between them.

As for this clonotype: A much bigger clone sits one base away, suggesting this may be a read error. J is TRBJ1-5 and V is TRBV29-1; TRBD1 matches 10 bases. CDR3 length: 14 amino acids. CDR1 SQVTM and CDR2 ANQGSEA come from the germline V gene. Here the CDR3 DNA reads TGCGGCGTCCGCGGGACAGGGGTCCATCAGCCCCAGCATTTT. It yields the protein CGVRGTGVHQPQHF.

This clonotype was observed at least ten times. V usage is TRBV7-3 and J usage is TRBJ2-1; 7 bases map to TRBD2. The CDR3 has 16 amino acids. The germline CDR1 and CDR2 sequences are SGHTA and FQGTGA. Trimming cost V 2 bases and J 0 bases; bases outside gene matches: 4. The CDR3 DNA follows: TGTGCCAGCAGCTTACCTCGGGGGGTCTCCTACAATGAGCAGTTCTTC. Protein product: CASSLPRGVSYNEQFF.